This T cell receptor beta chain was sequenced in a study of beta chain features in type 1 diabetes. As for the study in general: Cells sorted and examined across all samples totaled 107,917,701.

Isolated RNA was reverse transcribed in full, so expressed TCRB transcripts were sequenced. Here immunoSEQ multiplex PCR was the method, and the copy in TCRdb shows in-frame clones only, minus some. Of hundreds of thousands of clones detected, 15% appear once; the ten largest clones hold around 0.1%. By way of CD45RO/CCR7/CD25/CD127/CD95/CD27, the CD4+ regulatory, stem cell-like memory, central memory and naive cells were sorted. Post-sort purity exceeded 98% for all sorted populations. The CDR3 sequence is 15 residues long. V was shortened by 6 bases and J by 1 base, with 15 bases between the two germline ends. The germline gives CDR1 SGHNT, CDR2 YYREEE (reference sequence).

The TCR was taken from a man between 18 and 29 years old in good health. The genes are TRBV5-4 and TRBJ2-3; tentative D call: TRBD2 (6 bases). The material sequenced was naive CD4+ T cells from blood. CDR3 amino acids: CASTGWGGGTDTQYF. The CDR3 DNA reads TGTGCCAGCACCGGGTGGGGCGGGGGCACAGATACGCAGTATTTT.